This TCR beta chain was identified during a study of T cell responses to AZD1222 COVID-19 vaccine. Measured with immunoSEQ multiplex PCR; TCRdb has only the in-frame clones, and not every one. The sample carries some 83,000 clones, around 86% recorded once. This CDR3 comprises 15 residues. Germline CDR1 MDHEN, CDR2 SYDVKM. Trimming took off 10 bases at V and 0 bases at J, with 16 bases between the two ends. The clonotype originates from an adult in good health. The genes are TRBV28 and TRBJ2-4; tentative D call: TRBD1 (5 bases). The sequences come from peripheral blood, collected on day 0 of AZD1222 vaccination. The CDR3, as DNA: TGTGCCACCAATCAGGGTAGACTAGCCAAAAACATTCAGTACTTC. This encodes CATNQGRLAKNIQYF.